This TCR beta chain was profiled in a study of technical replicates of blood from a handful of donors. Germline loops: CDR1 KGHSH, CDR2 LQKENI. Trimming at V came to 5 bases and at J to 5 bases, leaving 10 bases not matched to a gene. This CDR3 region has 17 residues. The table came from immunoSEQ multiplex PCR; TCRdb's copy has only in-frame clones and leaves some out. Found here are about 81,000 clones, about 81% of them singletons; the top ten hold around 3.9%. Sequencing was carried out using PBMCs. V and J are TRBV18 and TRBJ2-1; 12 bases match TRBD2. This clonotype was sampled from a human donor in good health. Some clones in this sample may be carry-over from other donors' samples. The CDR3 DNA reads TGTGCCAGCTCATCCCAGCTAGGACTAGCGGGAAACAATGAGCAGTTCTTC. It is translated as CASSSQLGLAGNNEQFF.